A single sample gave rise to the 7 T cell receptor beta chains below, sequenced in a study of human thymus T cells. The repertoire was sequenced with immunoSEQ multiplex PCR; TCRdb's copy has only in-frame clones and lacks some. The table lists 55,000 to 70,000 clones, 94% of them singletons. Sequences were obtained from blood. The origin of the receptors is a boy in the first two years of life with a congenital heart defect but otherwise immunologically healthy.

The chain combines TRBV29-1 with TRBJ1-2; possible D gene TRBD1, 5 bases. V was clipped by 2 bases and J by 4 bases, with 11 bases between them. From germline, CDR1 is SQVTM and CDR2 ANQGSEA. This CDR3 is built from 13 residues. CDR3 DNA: TGCAGCGTTGAAATTCAGGGAGGCTATGGCTACACCTTC. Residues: CSVEIQGGYGYTF.

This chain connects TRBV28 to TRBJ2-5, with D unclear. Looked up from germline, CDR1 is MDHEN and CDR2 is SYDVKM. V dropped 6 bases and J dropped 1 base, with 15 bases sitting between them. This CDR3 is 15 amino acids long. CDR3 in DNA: TGTGCCAGCAGGGCCTATTCTGTTACCCAAGAGACCCAGTACTTC. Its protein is CASRAYSVTQETQYF.

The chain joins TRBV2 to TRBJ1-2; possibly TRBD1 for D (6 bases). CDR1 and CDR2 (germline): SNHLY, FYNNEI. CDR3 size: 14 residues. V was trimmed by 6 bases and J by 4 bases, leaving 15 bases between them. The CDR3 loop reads CASSPQGLLYGYTF. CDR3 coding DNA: TGTGCCAGCAGCCCACAGGGCCTCCTCTATGGCTACACCTTC.

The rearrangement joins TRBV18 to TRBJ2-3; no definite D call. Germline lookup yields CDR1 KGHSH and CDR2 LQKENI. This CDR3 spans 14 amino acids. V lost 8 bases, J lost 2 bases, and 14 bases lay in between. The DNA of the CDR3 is TGTGCCAGCGCTCGTAGCCCGGACACAGATACGCAGTATTTT. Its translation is CASARSPDTDTQYF.

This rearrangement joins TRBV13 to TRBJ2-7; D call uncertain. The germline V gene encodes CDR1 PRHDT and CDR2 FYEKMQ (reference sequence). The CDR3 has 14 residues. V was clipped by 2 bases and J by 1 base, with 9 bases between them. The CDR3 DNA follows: TGTGCCAGCAGCTTAAGTGGTAGGTCCTACGAGCAGTACTTC. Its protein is CASSLSGRSYEQYF. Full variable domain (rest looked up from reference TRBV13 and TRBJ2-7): AAGVIQSPRHLIKEKRETATLKCYPIPRHDTVYWYQQGPGQDPQFLISFYEKMQSDKGSIPDRFSAQQFSDYHSELNMSSLELGDSALYFCASSLSGRSYEQYFGPGTRLTVT.

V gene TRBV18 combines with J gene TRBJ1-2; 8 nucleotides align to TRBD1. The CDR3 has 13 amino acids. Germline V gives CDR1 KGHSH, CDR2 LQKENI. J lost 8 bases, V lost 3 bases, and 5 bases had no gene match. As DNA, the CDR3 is TGTGCCAGCTCACCCGACAGGGGCAGAGGCTACACCTTC. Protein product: CASSPDRGRGYTF.

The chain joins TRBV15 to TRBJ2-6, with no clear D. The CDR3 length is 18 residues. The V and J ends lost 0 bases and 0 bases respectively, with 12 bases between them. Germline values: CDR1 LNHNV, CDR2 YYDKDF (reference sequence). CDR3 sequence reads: CATSRDTARPSGANVLTF. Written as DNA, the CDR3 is TGTGCCACCAGCAGAGATACGGCCAGACCCTCTGGGGCCAACGTCCTGACTTTC.